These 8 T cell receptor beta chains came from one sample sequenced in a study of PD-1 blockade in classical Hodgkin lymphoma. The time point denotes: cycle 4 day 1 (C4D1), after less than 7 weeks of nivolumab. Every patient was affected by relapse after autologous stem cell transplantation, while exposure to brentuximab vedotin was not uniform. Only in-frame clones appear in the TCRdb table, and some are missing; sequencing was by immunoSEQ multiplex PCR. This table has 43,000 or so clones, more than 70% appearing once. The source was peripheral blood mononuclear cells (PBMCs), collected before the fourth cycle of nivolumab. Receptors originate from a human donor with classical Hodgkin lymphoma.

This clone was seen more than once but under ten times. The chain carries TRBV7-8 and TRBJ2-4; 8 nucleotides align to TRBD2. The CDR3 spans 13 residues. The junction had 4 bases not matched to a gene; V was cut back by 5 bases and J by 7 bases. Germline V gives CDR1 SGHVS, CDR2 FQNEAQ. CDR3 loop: CASSPGGGNIQYF. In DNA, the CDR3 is TGTGCCAGCAGCCCCGGGGGGGGTAACATTCAGTACTTC.

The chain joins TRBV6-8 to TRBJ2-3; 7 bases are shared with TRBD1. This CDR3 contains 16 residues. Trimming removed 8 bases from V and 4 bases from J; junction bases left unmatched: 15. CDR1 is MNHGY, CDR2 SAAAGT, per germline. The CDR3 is CASLRETGPYPDTQYF. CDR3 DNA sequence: TGTGCCAGCCTACGTGAGACAGGGCCCTATCCAGATACGCAGTATTTT.

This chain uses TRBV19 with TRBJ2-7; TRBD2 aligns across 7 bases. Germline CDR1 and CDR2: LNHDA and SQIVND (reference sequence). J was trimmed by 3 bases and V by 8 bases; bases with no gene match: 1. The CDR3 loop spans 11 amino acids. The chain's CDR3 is CASGDYYEQYF. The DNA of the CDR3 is TGTGCCAGTGGGGACTACTACGAGCAGTACTTC.

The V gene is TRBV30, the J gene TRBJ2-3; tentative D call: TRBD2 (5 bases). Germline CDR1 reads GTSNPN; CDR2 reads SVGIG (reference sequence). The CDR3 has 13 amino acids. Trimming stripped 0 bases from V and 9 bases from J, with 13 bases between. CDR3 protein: CAWSVTGLGTQYF. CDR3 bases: TGTGCCTGGAGTGTGACGGGATTAGGCACGCAGTATTTT. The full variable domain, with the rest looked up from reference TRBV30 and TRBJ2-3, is SQTIHQWPATLVQPVGSPLSLECTVEGTSNPNLYWYRQAAGRGLQLLFYSVGIGQISSEVPQNLSASRPQDRQFILSSKKLLLSDSGFYLCAWSVTGLGTQYFGPGTRLTVL.

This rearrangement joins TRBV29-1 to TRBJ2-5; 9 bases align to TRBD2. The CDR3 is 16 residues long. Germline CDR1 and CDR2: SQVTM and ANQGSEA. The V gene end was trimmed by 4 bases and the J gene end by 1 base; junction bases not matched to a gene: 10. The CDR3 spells CSVGGLAGASQETQYF. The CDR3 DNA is TGCAGCGTTGGGGGATTAGCGGGGGCCTCCCAAGAGACCCAGTACTTC.

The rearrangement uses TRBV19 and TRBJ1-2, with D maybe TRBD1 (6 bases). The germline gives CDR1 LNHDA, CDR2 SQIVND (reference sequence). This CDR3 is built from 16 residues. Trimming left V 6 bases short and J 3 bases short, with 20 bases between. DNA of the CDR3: TGTGCCAGTAGAAACGACTTGGGGCAGGGGTACTATGGCTACACCTTC. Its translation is CASRNDLGQGYYGYTF.

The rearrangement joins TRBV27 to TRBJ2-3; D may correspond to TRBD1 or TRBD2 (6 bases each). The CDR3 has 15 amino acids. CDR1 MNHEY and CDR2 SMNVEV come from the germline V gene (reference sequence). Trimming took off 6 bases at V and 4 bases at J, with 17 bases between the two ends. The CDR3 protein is CASRKSGARADTQYF. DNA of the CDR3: TGTGCCAGCAGAAAATCGGGGGCGCGGGCAGATACGCAGTATTTT.

The CDR3 is CAWSLQQGNEQYF. CDR3 sequence (DNA): TGTGCCTGGAGTCTCCAACAGGGTAACGAGCAGTACTTC. The J gene is TRBJ2-5, the V gene TRBV30; maybe TRBD1 (6 bases). The DNA end favors TRBJ2-7, so the J call may be wrong. Germline V gene data show CDR1 as GTSNPN and CDR2 as SVGIG (reference sequence). CDR3 length equals 13 residues.